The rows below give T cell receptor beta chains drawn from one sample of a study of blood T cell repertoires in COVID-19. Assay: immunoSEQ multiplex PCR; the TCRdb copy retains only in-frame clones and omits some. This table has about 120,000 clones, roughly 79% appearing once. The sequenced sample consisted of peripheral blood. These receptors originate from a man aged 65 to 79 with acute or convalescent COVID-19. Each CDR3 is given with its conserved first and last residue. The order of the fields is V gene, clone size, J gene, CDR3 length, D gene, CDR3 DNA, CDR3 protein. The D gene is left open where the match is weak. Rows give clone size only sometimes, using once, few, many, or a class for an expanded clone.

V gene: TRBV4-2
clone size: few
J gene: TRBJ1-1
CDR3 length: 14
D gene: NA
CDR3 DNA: TGTGCCAGCAGCCAAGTTGCAGAGAACACTGAAGCTTTCTTT
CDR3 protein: CASSQVAENTEAFF

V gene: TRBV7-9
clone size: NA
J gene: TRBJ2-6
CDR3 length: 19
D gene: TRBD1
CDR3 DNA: TGTGCCAGCAGCCCCCTGGGATTGGGACAGGGATCTGGGGCCAACGTCCTGACTTTC
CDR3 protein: CASSPLGLGQGSGANVLTF

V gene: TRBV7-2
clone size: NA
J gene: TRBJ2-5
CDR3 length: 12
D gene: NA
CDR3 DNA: TGTGCCAGCGTTTGGACAGAAGAGACCCAGTACTTC
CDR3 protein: CASVWTEETQYF

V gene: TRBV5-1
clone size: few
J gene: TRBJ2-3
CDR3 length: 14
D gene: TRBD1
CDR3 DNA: TGCGCCAGCAGCTTGGCAGCAGGGGGCGATACGCAGTATTTT
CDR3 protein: CASSLAAGGDTQYF

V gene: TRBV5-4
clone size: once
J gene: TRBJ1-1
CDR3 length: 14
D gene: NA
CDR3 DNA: TGTGCCAGCAGCGCCCCCAGGGCGTACACTGAAGCTTTCTTT
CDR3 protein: CASSAPRAYTEAFF

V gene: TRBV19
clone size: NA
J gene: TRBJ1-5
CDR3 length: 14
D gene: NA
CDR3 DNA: TGTGCCACCACACAGGGCCCTGGCAATCAGCCCCAGCATTTT
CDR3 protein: CATTQGPGNQPQHF

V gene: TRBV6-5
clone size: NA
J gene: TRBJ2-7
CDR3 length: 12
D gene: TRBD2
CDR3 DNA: TGTGCCAGCAGTCCTCGTCGGGGGGTGGAGTACTTC
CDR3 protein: CASSPRRGVEYF

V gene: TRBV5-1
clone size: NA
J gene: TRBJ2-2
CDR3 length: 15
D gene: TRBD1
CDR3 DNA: TGCGCCAGCAGCTTCGGACAGGTCTGGGGCGGGGAGCTGTTTTTT
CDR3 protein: CASSFGQVWGGELFF

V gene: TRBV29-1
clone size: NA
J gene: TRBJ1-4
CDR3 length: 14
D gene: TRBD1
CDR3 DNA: TGCAGCGCCAGGACAGGTTGGGCTAATGAAAAACTGTTTTTT
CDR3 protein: CSARTGWANEKLFF

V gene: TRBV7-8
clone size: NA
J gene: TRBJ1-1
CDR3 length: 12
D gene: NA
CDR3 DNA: TGTGCCAGCAGCTTTACAGGGACTGAAGCTTTCTTT
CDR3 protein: CASSFTGTEAFF

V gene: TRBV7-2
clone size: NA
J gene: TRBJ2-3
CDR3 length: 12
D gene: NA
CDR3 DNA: TGTGCCAGCAGCTCCCTCCCAGATACGCAGTATTTT
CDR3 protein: CASSSLPDTQYF

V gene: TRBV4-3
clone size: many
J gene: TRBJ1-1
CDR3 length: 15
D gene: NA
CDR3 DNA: TGCGCCAGCAGCCCTCAATGGGAGGGTAACACTGAAGCTTTCTTT
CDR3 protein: CASSPQWEGNTEAFF

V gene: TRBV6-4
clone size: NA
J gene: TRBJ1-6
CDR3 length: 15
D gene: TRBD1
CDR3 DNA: TGTGCCAGCAGGCAGGACAGGGGGAGGTCGTCACCCCTCCACTTT
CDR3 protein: CASRQDRGRSSPLHF

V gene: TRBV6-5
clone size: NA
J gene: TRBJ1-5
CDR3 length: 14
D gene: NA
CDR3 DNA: TGTGCCAGCAGCGCTCACTTCGTCGGGCAGCCCCAGCATTTT
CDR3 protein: CASSAHFVGQPQHF

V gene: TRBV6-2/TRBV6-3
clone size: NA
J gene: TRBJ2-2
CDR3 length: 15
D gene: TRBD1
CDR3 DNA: TGTGCCAGCAGTTACGGACAGGGGAGGGGCGGGGAGCTGTTTTTT
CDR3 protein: CASSYGQGRGGELFF

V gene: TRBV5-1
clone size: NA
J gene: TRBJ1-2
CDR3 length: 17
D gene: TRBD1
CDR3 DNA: TGCGCCAGCAGCAGGGACGGGACAGGGTTAGCTAACTATGGCTACACCTTC
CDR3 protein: CASSRDGTGLANYGYTF

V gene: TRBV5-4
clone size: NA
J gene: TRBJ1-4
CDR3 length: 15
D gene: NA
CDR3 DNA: TGTGCCAGCAGCAGGACGACAGAACTAAATGAAAAACTGTTTTTT
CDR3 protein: CASSRTTELNEKLFF

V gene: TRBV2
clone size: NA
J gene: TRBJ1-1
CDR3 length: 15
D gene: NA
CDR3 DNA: TGTGCCAGCCCTAGGAGAAGCAGGGTGAACACTGAAGCTTTCTTT
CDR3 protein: CASPRRSRVNTEAFF

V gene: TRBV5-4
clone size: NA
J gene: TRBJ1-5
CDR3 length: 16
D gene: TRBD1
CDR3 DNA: TGTGCCAGCAGCTTTGGGACAGGGGCTTTGAATCAGCCCCAGCATTTT
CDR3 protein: CASSFGTGALNQPQHF

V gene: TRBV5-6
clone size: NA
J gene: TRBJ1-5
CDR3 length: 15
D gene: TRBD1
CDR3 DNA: TGTGCCAGCAGCTCCACAGGGGATGACAATCAGCCCCAGCATTTT
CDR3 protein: CASSSTGDDNQPQHF

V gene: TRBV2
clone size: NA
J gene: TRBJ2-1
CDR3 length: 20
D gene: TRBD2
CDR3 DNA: TGTGCCAGCAGCCCAAGTGGTCGACTAGCGGGGGGTGTCTCCTACAATGAGCAGTTCTTC
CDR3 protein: CASSPSGRLAGGVSYNEQFF

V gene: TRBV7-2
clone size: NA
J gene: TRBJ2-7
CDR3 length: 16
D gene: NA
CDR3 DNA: TGTGCCAGCAGCTTCACTGGAGGGACAGAAAACTCCGAGCAGTACTTC
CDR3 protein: CASSFTGGTENSEQYF

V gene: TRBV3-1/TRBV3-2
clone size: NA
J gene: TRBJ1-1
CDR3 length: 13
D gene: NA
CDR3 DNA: TGTGCCAGCAGCCAAGATCTAGAGGGTAAGGCTTTCTTT
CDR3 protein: CASSQDLEGKAFF

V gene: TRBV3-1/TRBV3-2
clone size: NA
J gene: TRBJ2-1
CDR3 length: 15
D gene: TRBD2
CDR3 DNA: TGTGCCAGCAGCCGGACTAGCGGGGGGGCGATTGAGCAGTTCTTC
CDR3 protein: CASSRTSGGAIEQFF

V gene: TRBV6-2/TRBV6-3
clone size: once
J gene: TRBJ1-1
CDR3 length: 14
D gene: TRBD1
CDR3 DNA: TGTGCCAGCAGTAGTACAGGGGGCGGCACTGAAGCTTTCTTT
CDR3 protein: CASSSTGGGTEAFF

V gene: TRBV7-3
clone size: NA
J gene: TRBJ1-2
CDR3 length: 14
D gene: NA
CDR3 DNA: TGTGCCAGCAGCTTAGGTGGACCGGGAGGCGGCTACACCTTC
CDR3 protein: CASSLGGPGGGYTF

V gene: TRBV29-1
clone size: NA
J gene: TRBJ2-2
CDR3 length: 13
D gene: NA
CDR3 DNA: TGCAGCGTGGACAGATCGAACACCGGGGAGCTGTTTTTT
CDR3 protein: CSVDRSNTGELFF

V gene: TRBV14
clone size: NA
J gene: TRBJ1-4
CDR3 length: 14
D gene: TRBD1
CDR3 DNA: TGTGCCAGCAGCCAAGGCAGGGGGAGTGAAAAACTGTTTTTT
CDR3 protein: CASSQGRGSEKLFF

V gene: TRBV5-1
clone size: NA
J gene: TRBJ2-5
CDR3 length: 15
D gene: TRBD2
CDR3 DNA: TGCGCCAGCAGCTTACGCCTAGCGGTCGAAGAGACCCAGTACTTC
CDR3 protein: CASSLRLAVEETQYF

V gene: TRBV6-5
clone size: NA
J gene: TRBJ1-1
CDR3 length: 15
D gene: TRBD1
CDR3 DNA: TGTGCCAGCATCCTTATGGGGACAGGGGGGACTGAAGCTTTCTTT
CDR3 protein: CASILMGTGGTEAFF

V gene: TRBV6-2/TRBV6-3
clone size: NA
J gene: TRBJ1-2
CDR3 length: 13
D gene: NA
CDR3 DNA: TGTGCCAGCAGTTATCTGACTTCCTGGGGCTACACCTTC
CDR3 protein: CASSYLTSWGYTF

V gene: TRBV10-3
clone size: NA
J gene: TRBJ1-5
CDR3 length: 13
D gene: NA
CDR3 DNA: TGTGCCATCAGTGAGGGGGGCACCCAGCCCCAGCATTTT
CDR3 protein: CAISEGGTQPQHF

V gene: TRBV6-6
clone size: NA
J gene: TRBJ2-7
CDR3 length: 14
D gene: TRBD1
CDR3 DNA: TGTGCCAGCAGTCGGGGGGACAGGGCCTACGAGCAGTACTTC
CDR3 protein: CASSRGDRAYEQYF

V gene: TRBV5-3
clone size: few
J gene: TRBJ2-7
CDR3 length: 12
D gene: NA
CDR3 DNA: TGTGCCAGAAGCTTGGTAGGGGACGAGCAGTACTTC
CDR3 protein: CARSLVGDEQYF

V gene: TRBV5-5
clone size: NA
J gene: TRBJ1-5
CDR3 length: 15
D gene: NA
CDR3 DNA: TGTGCCAGCAGCTTGGCAGTCGGGGGAAATCAGCCCCAGCATTTT
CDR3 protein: CASSLAVGGNQPQHF

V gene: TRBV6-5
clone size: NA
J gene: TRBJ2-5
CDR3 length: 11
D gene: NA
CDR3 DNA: TGTGCCAGCAGCCTTCAATCCGGCCAGTACTTC
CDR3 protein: CASSLQSGQYF

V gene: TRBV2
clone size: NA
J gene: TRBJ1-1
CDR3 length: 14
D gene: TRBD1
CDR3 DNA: TGTGCCAGCAGGGGAACAGGGGGCTACACTGAAGCTTTCTTT
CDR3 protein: CASRGTGGYTEAFF

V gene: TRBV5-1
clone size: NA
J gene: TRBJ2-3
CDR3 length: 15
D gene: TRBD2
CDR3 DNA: TGCGCCAGCAGCTTAAGCGGGGCTAGCACAGATACGCAGTATTTT
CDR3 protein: CASSLSGASTDTQYF

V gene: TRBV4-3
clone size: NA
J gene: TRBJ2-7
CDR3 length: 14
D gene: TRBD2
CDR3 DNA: TGCGCCAGCAGCCAAGATTCCCGGGAGGGGGAGCAGTACTTC
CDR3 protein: CASSQDSREGEQYF

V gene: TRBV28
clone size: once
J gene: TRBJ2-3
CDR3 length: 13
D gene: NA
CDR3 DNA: TGTGCCAGCAGTTCGGGTCAGTTTAATACGCAGTATTTT
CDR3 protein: CASSSGQFNTQYF

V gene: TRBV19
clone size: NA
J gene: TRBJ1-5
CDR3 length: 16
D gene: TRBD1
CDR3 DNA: TGTGCCAGTACCCGGGGACAGGGGGTGAGCAATCAGCCCCAGCATTTT
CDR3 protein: CASTRGQGVSNQPQHF

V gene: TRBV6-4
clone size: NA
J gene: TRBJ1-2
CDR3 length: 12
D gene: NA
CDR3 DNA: TGTGCCAGCAGTGACAGCAACTATGGCTACACCTTC
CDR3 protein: CASSDSNYGYTF

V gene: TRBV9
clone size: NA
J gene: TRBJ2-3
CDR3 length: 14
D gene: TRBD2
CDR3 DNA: TGTGCCAGCAGCGTAGTAGCGGGGGAAGATACGCAGTATTTT
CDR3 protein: CASSVVAGEDTQYF

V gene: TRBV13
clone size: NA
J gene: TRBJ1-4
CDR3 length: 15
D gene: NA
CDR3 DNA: TGTGCCAGCAGCTTCAGGACAGCAACTAATGAAAAACTGTTTTTT
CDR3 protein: CASSFRTATNEKLFF

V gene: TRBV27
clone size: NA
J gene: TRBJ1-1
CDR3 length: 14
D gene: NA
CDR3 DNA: TGTGCCAGCAGGGCCCAGGGGCGAATCACTGAAGCTTTCTTT
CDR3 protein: CASRAQGRITEAFF

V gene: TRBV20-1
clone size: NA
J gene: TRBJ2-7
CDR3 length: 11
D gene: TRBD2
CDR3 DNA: TGCAGTGCCCCTCTAGCGGGGGGAGCTTACTTC
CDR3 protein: CSAPLAGGAYF

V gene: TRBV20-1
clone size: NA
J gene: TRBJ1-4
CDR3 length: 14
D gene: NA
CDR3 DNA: TGCAGTGCTAGTAACCGGGATCGGGGTGAAAAACTGTTTTTT
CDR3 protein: CSASNRDRGEKLFF

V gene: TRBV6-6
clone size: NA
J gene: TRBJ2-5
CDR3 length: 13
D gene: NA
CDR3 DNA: TGTGCCAGCAGTCCCGGGGGAGTGAGGACCCAGTACTTC
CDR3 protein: CASSPGGVRTQYF

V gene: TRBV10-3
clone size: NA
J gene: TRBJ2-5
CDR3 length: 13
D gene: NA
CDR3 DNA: TGTGCCATCAGTGAGACAGGTCAAGAGACCCAGTACTTC
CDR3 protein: CAISETGQETQYF

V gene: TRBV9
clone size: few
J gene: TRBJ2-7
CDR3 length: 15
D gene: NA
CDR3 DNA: TGTGCCAGCAGCGTAGCATTTGGCATGAACTACGAGCAGTACTTC
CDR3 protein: CASSVAFGMNYEQYF

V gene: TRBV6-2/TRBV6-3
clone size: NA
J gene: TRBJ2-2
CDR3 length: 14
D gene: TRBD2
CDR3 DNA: TGTGCCAGCAGCCCTCCGGGGGGCACCGGGGAGCTGTTTTTT
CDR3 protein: CASSPPGGTGELFF